Sequencing of this TCR beta chain was carried out in a study of cytomegalovirus exposure and HLA in healthy donors. Of note for this clone: The target antigen is unknown. Its ends do not fully match the called genes, so a read error is possible.

Germline CDR1 is SQVTM and CDR2 is ANQGSEA. The CDR3 has 14 amino acids. Findings and limits, study-wide: A later look showed TCR association rates differing by HLA locus, highest for DRB1 and lowest for HLA-C.

PCR used 60 Vbeta primers and 13 Jbeta primers. Profiling relied on immunoSEQ multiplex PCR, and the TCRdb table lists in-frame clones only, not all of them. The table lists over 35,000 clones, about 70% of them singletons, with approximately 3.5% in the top ten. This TCR was sampled from a middle-aged man in good health and CMV-seronegative. Sequences were obtained from PBMCs. The genes are TRBV29-1 and TRBJ2-5; TRBD2 matches 9 bases. The CDR3 loop reads CSAEGLAPISTQYF. The CDR3 region has the DNA TGCAGCGCTGAAGGACTAGCGCCGATATCGACCCAGTACTTC. The entire variable domain, with the rest obtained from reference TRBV29-1 and TRBJ2-5, is as follows: SAVISQKPSRDICQRGTSLTIQCQVDSQVTMMFWYRQQPGQSLTLIATANQGSEATYESGFVIDKFPISRPNLTFSTLTVSNMSPEDSSIYLCSAEGLAPISTQYFGPGTRLLVL.